Shown below are 14 T cell receptor beta chains from a single sample sequenced in a study of blood T cell repertoires in COVID-19. Assay: immunoSEQ multiplex PCR; the TCRdb copy retains only in-frame clones and omits some. In the table there are roughly 100,000 clones, about 90% of which are singletons. Sequenced: peripheral blood. The receptors stem from a man between 45 and 60 years old in a cohort sampled during active COVID-19.

V usage is TRBV3-1 (or the pseudogene TRBV3-2) and J usage is TRBJ1-1; no clear D. CDR3 length equals 15 residues. The V gene lost 2 bases and the J gene lost 2 bases, with 12 bases spanning the gap. Per germline, CDR1 LGHDT and CDR2 YNNKEL (reference sequence). The CDR3, as DNA: TGTGCCAGCAGCCAACCACCGATAACTAACACTGAAGCTTTCTTT. Encoded protein: CASSQPPITNTEAFF.

The chain has TRBV10-3 and TRBJ2-5; 7 bases agree with TRBD2. V trimming: 10 bases; J trimming: 5 bases; junction bases outside the gene matches: 7. This CDR3 comprises 12 residues. Germline values: CDR1 ENHRY, CDR2 SYGVKD. The CDR3 DNA reads as TGTGCCACCCGGGACTACGGGGAGACCCAGTACTTC. This gives the protein CATRDYGETQYF.

This chain connects TRBV7-8 to TRBJ2-2; no definite D call. Germline V gene data show CDR1 as SGHVS and CDR2 as FQNEAQ. V was shortened by 3 bases and J by 2 bases, with 10 bases between the two germline ends. The CDR3 length is 15 residues. CDR3 in DNA: TGTGCCAGCAGCTTCTTGACAATAAACACCGGGGAGCTGTTTTTT. It encodes CASSFLTINTGELFF. Drawing the rest from reference TRBV7-8 and TRBJ2-2, the complete variable domain is GAGVSQSPRYKVAKRGQDVALRCDPISGHVSLFWYQQALGQGPEFLTYFQNEAQLDKSGLPSDRFFAERPEGSVSTLKIQRTQQEDSAVYLCASSFLTINTGELFFGEGSRLTVL.

The V and J genes are TRBV11-3 and TRBJ2-1; D call uncertain. V was cut by 1 base and J by 4 bases, with 5 bases left in between. Germline V gene data show CDR1 as SGHNT and CDR2 as YENEEA. The CDR3 has 13 amino acids. CDR3 nucleotides: TGTGCCAGCAGCTTAGTTCCGTACAATGAGCAGTTCTTC. Protein sequence: CASSLVPYNEQFF.

The J gene is TRBJ1-3, the V gene TRBV5-1, with D unclear. Trimming took off 2 bases at V and 0 bases at J, with 6 bases between the two ends. Germline CDR1 is SGHRS and CDR2 is YFSETQ. This CDR3 is built from 14 residues. The CDR3 sequence is CASSFSSSGNTIYF. The CDR3 nucleotides are TGCGCCAGCAGCTTTTCCAGCTCTGGAAACACCATATATTTT.

The V call is TRBV5-6, the J call TRBJ2-7; tentative D call: TRBD2 (6 bases). The CDR3 contains 14 residues. Between the trimmed V and J ends, which lost 0 bases and 3 bases, there was a span of 10 bases. CDR1 is SGHDT and CDR2 is YYEEEE in the germline V gene. The CDR3 here is CASSLAGVGYEQYV. CDR3 nucleotides: TGTGCCAGCAGCTTGGCGGGGGTCGGCTACGAGCAGTACGTC.

The V and J genes are TRBV5-1 and TRBJ2-7; weak D call: TRBD1 (5 bases). The germline CDR1 and CDR2 sequences are SGHRS and YFSETQ. The CDR3 is 15 residues long. Trimming pared 0 bases from V and 2 bases from J, leaving 12 bases between. The CDR3 DNA sequence: TGCGCCAGCAGCTTGGGGATAGGGGCCACCTACGAGCAGTACTTC. Translated, it gives CASSLGIGATYEQYF.

The chain has TRBV29-1 and TRBJ2-7, with TRBD1 matching 7 bases. Trimming cost V 5 bases and J 4 bases; bases outside gene matches: 11. Germline CDR1 SQVTM, CDR2 ANQGSEA. This CDR3 region has 14 residues. This CDR3 is CSVLGYRGAYEQYF. The CDR3 coding sequence is TGCAGCGTTTTAGGGTACAGGGGAGCGTACGAGCAGTACTTC.

The chain couples TRBV7-8 to TRBJ2-5; D gene ambiguous. This CDR3 spans 11 amino acids. V shed 5 bases and J shed 3 bases, with 4 bases lying between them. The germline V gene has CDR1 SGHVS and CDR2 FQNEAQ. The CDR3 sequence is CASSPKETQYF. Written as DNA, the CDR3 is TGTGCCAGCAGCCCCAAAGAGACCCAGTACTTC.

The chain carries TRBV28 and TRBJ1-1; the D is unclear. The CDR3 contains 12 residues. Germline CDR1 reads MDHEN; CDR2 reads SYDVKM. The V gene lost 1 base and the J gene lost 8 bases, with 8 bases spanning the gap. The CDR3 here is CASSLSQAEAFF. The CDR3 nucleotides read TGTGCCAGCAGTTTATCCCAGGCCGAAGCTTTCTTT.

The rearrangement uses TRBV6-5 and TRBJ2-3; a weak D match, TRBD2 (5 bases). This CDR3 has 15 amino acids. The germline V gene has CDR1 MNHEY and CDR2 SVGAGI. Trimming pared 5 bases from V and 4 bases from J, leaving 16 bases between. The CDR3 sequence: CASSQDPGGADTQYF. The CDR3 DNA reads TGTGCCAGCAGTCAGGACCCAGGAGGTGCAGATACGCAGTATTTT.

CDR3 amino acids: CASSQELSAYEQYF. In DNA form, the CDR3 reads TGTGCCAGCAGCCAAGAACTGTCGGCCTACGAGCAGTACTTC. This chain links TRBV4-2 with TRBJ2-7, with no clear D. In germline, CDR1 is LGHNA, CDR2 YNFKEQ. The CDR3 consists of 14 residues. Trimming shortened V by 0 bases and J by 2 bases, and 8 bases separated the two germline ends.

The rearrangement joins TRBV25-1 to TRBJ1-1; tentatively, D is TRBD1 (6 bases). Deletions cut 10 bases from V and 6 bases from J, with 27 bases between. Germline CDR1 and CDR2: MGHDK and SYGVNS. This CDR3 is built from 16 residues. CDR3 DNA: TGTGCCACCCAGAATGGGGACAAAGGGGGAGACGCTGAAGCTTTCTTT. Amino acids: CATQNGDKGGDAEAFF.

The chain employs TRBV18 and TRBJ1-1; a weak D match, TRBD1 (5 bases). Deletions cut 4 bases from V and 5 bases from J, with 8 bases between. CDR1 is KGHSH and CDR2 is LQKENI in the germline V gene. This CDR3 is 12 amino acids long. The CDR3 here is CASSLDSTEAFF. The DNA of the CDR3 is TGTGCCAGCTCACTTGACAGTACTGAAGCTTTCTTT.